These T cell receptor beta chains were read from a single sample in a study of blood T cells in healthy people across ages. TCRdb re-called the 5' RACE reads through MiXCR, storing one row per CDR3 protein. The sample records approximately 830,000 distinct CDR3 sequences, 55% to 65% being singletons. The material sequenced was blood. Receptors were obtained from a man aged 25 to 40 in good health. CDR3s leave out the opening cysteine and the closing phenylalanine or tryptophan.

CDR3 length: 11
V gene: TRBV20-1
J gene: TRBJ1-2
CDR3 protein: SAQTGGVVGYT

CDR3 length: 11
V gene: TRBV12-3/TRBV12-4
J gene: TRBJ1-4
CDR3 protein: ASSTVANEKLF

CDR3 length: 14
V gene: TRBV15
J gene: TRBJ2-1
CDR3 protein: AASRDSGTGFDEQF

CDR3 length: 11
V gene: TRBV7-9
J gene: .
CDR3 protein: AGGWTGGYEQY

CDR3 length: 11
V gene: TRBV20-1
J gene: TRBJ2-7
CDR3 protein: SAVLGSSYEQY

CDR3 length: 10
V gene: TRBV6-1
J gene: TRBJ1-5
CDR3 protein: AIDRDHQPQH

CDR3 length: 9
V gene: TRBV10-3
J gene: TRBJ2-1
CDR3 protein: AISALNEQF

CDR3 length: 9
V gene: TRBV20-1
J gene: .
CDR3 protein: SALRVETQY

CDR3 length: 12
V gene: TRBV12-3/TRBV12-4
J gene: TRBJ2-4
CDR3 protein: ASTRTSAGREQY

CDR3 length: 14
V gene: TRBV7-2
J gene: TRBJ2-3
CDR3 protein: ASSSVWQPSTDTQY

CDR3 length: 16
V gene: TRBV2
J gene: TRBJ1-2
CDR3 protein: ASSPTGQVNATANGYT

CDR3 length: 12
V gene: TRBV25-1
J gene: TRBJ1-2
CDR3 protein: ASSHQQGYYGYT

CDR3 length: 12
V gene: TRBV2
J gene: .
CDR3 protein: ASQYIGRPYEQY

CDR3 length: 13
V gene: TRBV4-3
J gene: TRBJ2-7
CDR3 protein: ASSQGSGGSYEQY

CDR3 length: 12
V gene: TRBV7-2
J gene: TRBJ2-7
CDR3 protein: ASSLLGTPFEQY

CDR3 length: 16
V gene: TRBV28
J gene: TRBJ2-1
CDR3 protein: ASSLSEGLGTAYNEQF

CDR3 length: 16
V gene: TRBV5-5
J gene: TRBJ2-2
CDR3 protein: ASSFIPAGGRNTGELF

CDR3 length: 11
V gene: TRBV29-1
J gene: TRBJ2-5
CDR3 protein: SVGNTREETQY

CDR3 length: 14
V gene: TRBV27
J gene: TRBJ2-3
CDR3 protein: ASSLYSGGVLGAQY

CDR3 length: 10
V gene: TRBV4-2
J gene: TRBJ2-2
CDR3 protein: ASSQASGELF

CDR3 length: 14
V gene: TRBV7-9
J gene: TRBJ1-2
CDR3 protein: ASSPDGRGELDGYT

CDR3 length: 14
V gene: TRBV4-3
J gene: TRBJ2-4
CDR3 protein: ASSQDGGGGKNIQY

CDR3 length: 12
V gene: TRBV6-2/TRBV6-3
J gene: TRBJ1-1
CDR3 protein: ASSRQTRNTEAF

CDR3 length: 11
V gene: TRBV12-3/TRBV12-4
J gene: TRBJ2-1
CDR3 protein: ASSKGLAGKQF

CDR3 length: 12
V gene: TRBV2
J gene: TRBJ2-7
CDR3 protein: ASSEAGRVYEQY

CDR3 length: 12
V gene: TRBV27
J gene: .
CDR3 protein: ASSLSDRFYEQY

CDR3 length: 13
V gene: TRBV15
J gene: TRBJ1-1
CDR3 protein: ATSRPGRLNTEAF